This T cell receptor beta chain was sequenced for a study of memory CD4+ T cells and cytomegalovirus serostatus. Produced via immunoSEQ multiplex PCR; TCRdb's table is partial and in-frame only. The sample lists tens of thousands of clones; approximately 86% were seen once. The CDR3 has 17 amino acids. The V and J ends lost 7 bases and 2 bases respectively, with 21 bases between them. The germline V gene has CDR1 MDHEN and CDR2 SYDVKM. The sort gate was single viable CD3+CD4+CD8-CD45RO+ cells for memory CD4+ T cells. The sequence was obtained from an adult in good health and CMV-seronegative. Some clones in this sample may be carry-over from other donors' samples. The sample consisted of memory CD4+ T cells from blood. V gene TRBV28 combines with J gene TRBJ2-4; tentatively, D is TRBD1 (6 bases). The CDR3 DNA reads TGTGCCAGCACCACACCCGGTGCTACAGGGTCCAAAAACATTCAGTACTTC. As protein: CASTTPGATGSKNIQYF.